A single TCR beta chain is shown here with its context. Its specificity is not known. The PCR contained 60 Vbeta and 13 Jbeta primers. TCRdb keeps only in-frame clones here, not all; method: immunoSEQ multiplex PCR. This sample carries about 98,000 clones, approximately 72% of them seen once, and the ten largest clones take 9.5% to 12%. These data are taken from a study of cytomegalovirus exposure and HLA in healthy donors. This CDR3 is 19 amino acids long. J lost 4 bases, V lost 4 bases, and 16 bases had no gene match. Per the germline V gene, CDR1 is MDHEN and CDR2 is SYDVKM. General study findings and limits: Across donors, sequencing depth was assumed by presence/absence analyses to be roughly uniform. Looking again later, the authors saw that most CMV-associated TCR beta chains seemed HLA-restricted. In an earlier analysis, in several hundred donors, most V segments appeared productive either ~90% or ~30% of the time. In vitro assays verified that a few CMV-associated chains recognized CMV antigens specifically.

Sequencing was carried out using PBMCs. The receptor was isolated from a man aged 18 to 35 in good health and CMV-seropositive. The chain employs TRBV28 and TRBJ2-6; TRBD1 matches 7 bases. In DNA, the CDR3 is TGTGCCAGCAGTTACGAGAGGGGGCGTTCTTCACTCGGGGCCAACGTCCTGACTTTC. Amino acids: CASSYERGRSSLGANVLTF.